This T cell receptor beta chain is from a study of shared clonotypes between healthy human individuals. There are 14 residues in the CDR3. CDR1 SEHNR and CDR2 FQNEAQ come from the germline V gene (reference sequence). V gave up 1 base and J gave up 1 base, with 4 bases separating them. Notes on this clone: Its antigen is unidentified.

Assay used: immunoSEQ multiplex PCR; TCRdb lists only in-frame clones, some missing. The table lists some 2.1 million clones, over 85% of them singletons. Naive-designated CD8 cells lacked CD45RO, were positively enriched for CCR7, and omitted terminally differentiated effector memory CD45RA+ cells. Findings of the study overall: Naive subsets generally had larger estimated richness than memory subsets.

Sequenced: naive CD8+ T cells sorted from blood. V usage is TRBV7-9 and J usage is TRBJ1-4; D remains ambiguous. This sequence was found in a man aged 18-30 years in good health. CDR3 sequence reads: CASSLDVTNEKLFF. The CDR3, as DNA: TGTGCCAGCAGCTTAGACGTAACTAATGAAAAACTGTTTTTT.